This entry lists 12 T cell receptor beta chains sequenced from one sample in a study of OX40 agonist ivuxolimab in advanced cancers. Some clones are missing from TCRdb's copy, which holds only in-frame ones; the method was immunoSEQ multiplex PCR. The sample has more than 75,000 clones; roughly 87% are singletons. Sequences were derived from CD4+ or CD8+ T cells sorted from blood, sampled in a trial of the OX40 agonist ivuxolimab. The source of these receptors is an adult with an advanced solid tumor such as melanoma, head and neck, liver or kidney cancer.

This clone came up once. V is TRBV2 and J is TRBJ2-1; D might be TRBD2 (6 bases). The CDR3 runs 16 residues. V was shortened by 8 bases and J by 0 bases, with 17 bases between the two germline ends. Germline V gene lookup returns CDR1 SNHLY and CDR2 FYNNEI. In DNA, the CDR3 is TGTGCCAGCTCCTCGGGGGAAGGGAGCTCCTACAATGAGCAGTTCTTC. Translated: CASSSGEGSSYNEQFF.

The J gene is TRBJ2-3, the V gene TRBV5-6; TRBD1 aligns across 9 bases. The germline V gene encodes CDR1 SGHDT and CDR2 YYEEEE. There are 16 residues in the CDR3. Trimming took 3 bases from V and 6 from J; bases not matched to a gene: 11. The CDR3 sequence: CASSWGTGSSRDTQYF. As DNA, the CDR3 is TGTGCCAGCAGCTGGGGGACAGGGTCTTCACGGGATACGCAGTATTTT.

This clone has more than one count but fewer than ten. The genes are TRBV6-1 and TRBJ2-2; 11 positions match TRBD1. CDR3 length: 15 amino acids. J was trimmed by 5 bases and V by 10 bases; bases with no gene match: 9. The V gene's germline CDR1 is MNHNS and CDR2 SASEGT. CDR3 protein: CATRSGTGGTGELFF. CDR3 coding DNA: TGTGCCACTAGGTCAGGGACAGGGGGAACCGGGGAGCTGTTTTTT.

V is TRBV7-9 and J is TRBJ1-1; perhaps TRBD1 as D (5 bases). V was trimmed by 5 bases and J by 0 bases, leaving 13 bases between them. CDR3 length equals 15 residues. Germline lookup yields CDR1 SEHNR and CDR2 FQNEAQ (reference sequence). In DNA, the CDR3 is TGTGCCAGCAGCCGCGGACGGGGACTGAACACTGAAGCTTTCTTT. Residues: CASSRGRGLNTEAFF.

This chain links TRBV18 with TRBJ1-4; no clear D. The CDR3 has 17 residues. Trimming cost V 2 bases and J 7 bases, with 20 bases left between them. Germline assignment: CDR1 KGHSH and CDR2 LQKENI. The CDR3 protein is CASSPIKGPQSGEKLFF. CDR3 bases: TGTGCCAGCTCACCAATTAAGGGCCCTCAGTCAGGTGAAAAACTGTTTTTT.

The chain joins TRBV30 to TRBJ1-2; D is uncertain. The V gene's germline CDR1 is GTSNPN and CDR2 SVGIG (reference sequence). This CDR3 is built from 12 residues. V was pared by 2 bases and J by 7 bases, with 11 bases between. CDR3 coding DNA: TGTGCCTGGAGTCATTTGGGCCTTGGCTACACCTTC. Protein product: CAWSHLGLGYTF.

The table lists this clone with a few counts. This chain connects TRBV2 to TRBJ1-5; D unclear. V shed 6 bases and J shed 7 bases, with 16 bases lying between them. The germline V gene encodes CDR1 SNHLY and CDR2 FYNNEI. CDR3 length equals 14 residues. CDR3 sequence (DNA): TGTGCCAGCAGGGGCAGGACCTTCGGCCAGCCCCAGCATTTT. Amino acids: CASRGRTFGQPQHF.

The V gene is TRBV30, the J gene TRBJ1-3; D ambiguous. Germline CDR1 and CDR2: GTSNPN and SVGIG (reference sequence). The V end lost 2 bases, the J end lost 1 base, and 6 bases lay between the germline ends. There are 13 residues in the CDR3. CDR3 sequence (DNA): TGTGCCTGGAGTAAGGGTTCTGGAAACACCATATATTTT. Translation gives CAWSKGSGNTIYF.

The rearrangement links TRBV9 to TRBJ2-7, with a tentative D call TRBD2 (5 bases). The germline gives CDR1 SGDLS, CDR2 YYNGEE. CDR3 length equals 14 residues. Trimming pared 0 bases from V and 0 bases from J, leaving 7 bases between. The chain's CDR3 is CASSVVSGSYEQYF. CDR3 DNA: TGTGCCAGCAGCGTAGTGAGCGGCTCCTACGAGCAGTACTTC.

The chain carries TRBV7-3 and TRBJ2-1, with 8 bases matching TRBD1. V was pared by 4 bases and J by 7 bases, with 9 bases of the junction left unmatched. This CDR3 has 15 residues. In germline, CDR1 is SGHTA, CDR2 FQGTGA. CDR3 loop: CASSYGQGRTNEQFF. The CDR3 nucleotides read TGTGCCAGCAGCTACGGACAGGGTCGAACTAATGAGCAGTTCTTC.

V is TRBV9 and J is TRBJ1-2, with D possibly being TRBD1 (5 bases). Trimming pared 4 bases from V and 2 bases from J, leaving 15 bases between. There are 15 residues in the CDR3. CDR1 and CDR2 (germline): SGDLS, YYNGEE. DNA of the CDR3: TGTGCCAGCAGCCCCCCCGGGGGAGGAAACTATGGCTACACCTTC. Translation: CASSPPGGGNYGYTF.

The V gene is TRBV10-3, the J gene TRBJ2-2; 13 bases fit TRBD2. Germline V lookup: CDR1 ENHRY, CDR2 SYGVKD. This CDR3 has 16 residues. The junction had 9 bases not matched to a gene; V was cut back by 10 bases and J by 4 bases. This CDR3 is CATSTSGGPPTGELFF. In nucleotides, the CDR3 is TGTGCCACTTCGACTAGCGGGGGGCCACCCACCGGGGAGCTGTTTTTT.